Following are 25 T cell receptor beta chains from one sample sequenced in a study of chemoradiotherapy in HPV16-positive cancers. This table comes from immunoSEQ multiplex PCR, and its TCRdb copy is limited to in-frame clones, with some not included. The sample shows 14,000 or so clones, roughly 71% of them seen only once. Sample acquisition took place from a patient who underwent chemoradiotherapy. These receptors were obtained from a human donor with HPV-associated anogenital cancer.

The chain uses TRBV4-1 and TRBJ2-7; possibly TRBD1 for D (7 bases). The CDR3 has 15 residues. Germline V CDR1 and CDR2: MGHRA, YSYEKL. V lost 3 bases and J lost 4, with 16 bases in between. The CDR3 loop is CASSHWTGGYYEQYF. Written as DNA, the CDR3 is TGCGCCAGCAGCCATTGGACAGGAGGGTATTACGAGCAGTACTTC.

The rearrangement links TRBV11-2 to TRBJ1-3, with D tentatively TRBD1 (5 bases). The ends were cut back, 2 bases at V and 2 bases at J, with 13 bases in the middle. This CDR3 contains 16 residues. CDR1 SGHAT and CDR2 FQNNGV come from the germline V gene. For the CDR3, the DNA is TGTGCCAGCAGCTTATCTTGGGGCAATACTGGAAACACCATATATTTT. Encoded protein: CASSLSWGNTGNTIYF.

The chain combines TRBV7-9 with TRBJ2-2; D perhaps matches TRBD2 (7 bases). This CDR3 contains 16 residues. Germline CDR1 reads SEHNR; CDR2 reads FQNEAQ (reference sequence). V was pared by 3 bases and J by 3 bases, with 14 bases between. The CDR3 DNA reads TGTGCCAGCAGCTTTCGGCGGGGGCCCTACACCGGGGAGCTGTTTTTT. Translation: CASSFRRGPYTGELFF. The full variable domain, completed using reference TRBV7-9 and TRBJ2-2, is DTGVSQNPRHKITKRGQNVTFRCDPISEHNRLYWYRQTLGQGPEFLTYFQNEAQLEKSRLLSDRFSAERPKGSFSTLEIQRTEQGDSAMYLCASSFRRGPYTGELFFGEGSRLTVL.

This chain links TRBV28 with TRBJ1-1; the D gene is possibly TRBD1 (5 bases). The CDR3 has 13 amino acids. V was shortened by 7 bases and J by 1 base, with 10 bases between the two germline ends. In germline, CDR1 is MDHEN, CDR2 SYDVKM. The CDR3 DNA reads TGTGCCAGCAAAGGGGCGTCGAACACTGAAGCTTTCTTT. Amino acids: CASKGASNTEAFF.

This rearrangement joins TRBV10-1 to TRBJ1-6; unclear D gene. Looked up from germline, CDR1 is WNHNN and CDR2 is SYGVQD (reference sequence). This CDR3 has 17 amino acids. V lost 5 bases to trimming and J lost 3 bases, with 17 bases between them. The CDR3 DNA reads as TGCGCCAGCAGTTTGGTGGACTCAATCCTCTATAATTCACCCCTCCACTTT. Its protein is CASSLVDSILYNSPLHF.

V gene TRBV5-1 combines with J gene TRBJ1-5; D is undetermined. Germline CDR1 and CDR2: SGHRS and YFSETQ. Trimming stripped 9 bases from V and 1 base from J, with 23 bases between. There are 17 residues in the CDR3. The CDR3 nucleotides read TGCGCCACGAACTTGCCCCCGCATAAGGACAGCAATCAGCCCCAGCATTTT. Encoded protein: CATNLPPHKDSNQPQHF.

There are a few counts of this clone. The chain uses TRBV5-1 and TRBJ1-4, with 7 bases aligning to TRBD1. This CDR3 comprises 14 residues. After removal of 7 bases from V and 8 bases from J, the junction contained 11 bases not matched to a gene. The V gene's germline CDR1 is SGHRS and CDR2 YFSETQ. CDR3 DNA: TGCGCCAGCGGAACAGGGGATTTAGGGGAAAAACTGTTTTTT. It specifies CASGTGDLGEKLFF.

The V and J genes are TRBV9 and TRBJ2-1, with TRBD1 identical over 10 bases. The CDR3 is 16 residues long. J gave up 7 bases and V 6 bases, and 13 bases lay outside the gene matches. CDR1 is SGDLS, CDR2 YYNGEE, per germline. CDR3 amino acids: CASTPTGTGARNEQFF. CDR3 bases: TGTGCCAGCACCCCAACCGGGACAGGGGCCAGAAATGAGCAGTTCTTC.

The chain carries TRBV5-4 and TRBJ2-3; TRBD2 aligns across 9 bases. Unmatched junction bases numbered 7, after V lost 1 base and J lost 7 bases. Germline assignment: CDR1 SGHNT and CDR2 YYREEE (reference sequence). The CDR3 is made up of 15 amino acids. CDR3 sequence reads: CASSLIGGGAYTQYF. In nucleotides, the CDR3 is TGTGCCAGCAGCTTGATCGGCGGGGGGGCGTATACGCAGTATTTT.

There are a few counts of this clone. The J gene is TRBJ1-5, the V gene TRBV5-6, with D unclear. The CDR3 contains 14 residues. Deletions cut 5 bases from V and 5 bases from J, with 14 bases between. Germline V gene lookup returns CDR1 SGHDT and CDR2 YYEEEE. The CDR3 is CASSQRGGHQPQHF. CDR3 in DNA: TGTGCCAGCAGTCAGCGGGGAGGACATCAGCCCCAGCATTTT.

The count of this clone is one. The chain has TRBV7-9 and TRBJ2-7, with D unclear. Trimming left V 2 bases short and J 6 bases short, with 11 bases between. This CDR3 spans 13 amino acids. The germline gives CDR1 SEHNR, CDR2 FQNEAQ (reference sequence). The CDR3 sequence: CASSLTKAGEQYF. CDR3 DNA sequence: TGTGCCAGCAGCTTAACAAAGGCCGGCGAGCAGTACTTC.

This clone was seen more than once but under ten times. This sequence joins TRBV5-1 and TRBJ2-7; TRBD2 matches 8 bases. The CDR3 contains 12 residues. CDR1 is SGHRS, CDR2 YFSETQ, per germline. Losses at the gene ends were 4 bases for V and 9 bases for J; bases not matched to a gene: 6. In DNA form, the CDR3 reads TGCGCCAGCAGCCCGGAGCGGGGGCCGCAGTACTTC. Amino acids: CASSPERGPQYF.

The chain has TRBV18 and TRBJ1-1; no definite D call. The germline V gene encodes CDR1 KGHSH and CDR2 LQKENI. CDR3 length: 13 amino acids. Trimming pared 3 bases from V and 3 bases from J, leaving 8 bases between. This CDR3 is CASSPPGDTEAFF. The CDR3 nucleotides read TGTGCCAGCTCACCGCCCGGGGACACTGAAGCTTTCTTT.

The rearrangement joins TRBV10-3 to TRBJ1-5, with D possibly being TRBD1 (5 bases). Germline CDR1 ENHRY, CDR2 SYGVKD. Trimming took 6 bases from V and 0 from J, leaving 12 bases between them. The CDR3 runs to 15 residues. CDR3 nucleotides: TGTGCCATCAGGGAAACAGGATTTAGCAATCAGCCCCAGCATTTT. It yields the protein CAIRETGFSNQPQHF.

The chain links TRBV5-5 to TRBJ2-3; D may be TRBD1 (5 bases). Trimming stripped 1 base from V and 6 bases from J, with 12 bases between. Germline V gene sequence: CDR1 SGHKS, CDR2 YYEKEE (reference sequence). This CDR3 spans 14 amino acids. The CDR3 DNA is TGTGCCAGCAGCTTGACCGGACAACGGGATACGCAGTATTTT. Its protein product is CASSLTGQRDTQYF.

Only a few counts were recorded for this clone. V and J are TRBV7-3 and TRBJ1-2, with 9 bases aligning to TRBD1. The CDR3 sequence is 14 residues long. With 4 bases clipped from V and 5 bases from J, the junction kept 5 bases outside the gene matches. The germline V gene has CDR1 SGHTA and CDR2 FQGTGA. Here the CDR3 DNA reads TGTGCCAGCAGCTCGGGACAGGGCTCTTATGGCTACACCTTC. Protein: CASSSGQGSYGYTF.

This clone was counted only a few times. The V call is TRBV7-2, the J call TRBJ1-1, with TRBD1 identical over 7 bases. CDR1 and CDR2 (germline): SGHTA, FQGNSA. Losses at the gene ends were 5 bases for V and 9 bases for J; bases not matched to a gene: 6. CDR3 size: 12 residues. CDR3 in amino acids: CASSPGTVQAFF. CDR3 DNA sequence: TGTGCCAGCAGCCCGGGGACAGTACAAGCTTTCTTT.

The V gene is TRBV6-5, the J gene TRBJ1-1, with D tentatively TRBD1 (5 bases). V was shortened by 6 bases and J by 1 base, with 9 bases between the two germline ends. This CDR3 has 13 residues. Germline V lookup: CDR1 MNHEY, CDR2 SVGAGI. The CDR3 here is CASSDGANTEAFF. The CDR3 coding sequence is TGTGCCAGCAGCGACGGGGCGAACACTGAAGCTTTCTTT.

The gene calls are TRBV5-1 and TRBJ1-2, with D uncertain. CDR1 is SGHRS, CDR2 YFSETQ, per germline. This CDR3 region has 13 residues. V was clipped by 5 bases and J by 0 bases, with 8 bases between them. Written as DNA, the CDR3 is TGCGCCAGCAGGGTAGATTCTAACTATGGCTACACCTTC. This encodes CASRVDSNYGYTF.

The chain's CDR3 is CASSPPFEISTEAFF. For the CDR3, the DNA is TGTGCCAGCTCACCACCTTTTGAAATTTCCACTGAAGCTTTCTTT. V gene TRBV18 combines with J gene TRBJ1-1; no definite D call. The CDR3 is made up of 15 amino acids. Germline lookup yields CDR1 KGHSH and CDR2 LQKENI. V lost 0 bases and J 4 bases, leaving 12 bases between the germline ends.

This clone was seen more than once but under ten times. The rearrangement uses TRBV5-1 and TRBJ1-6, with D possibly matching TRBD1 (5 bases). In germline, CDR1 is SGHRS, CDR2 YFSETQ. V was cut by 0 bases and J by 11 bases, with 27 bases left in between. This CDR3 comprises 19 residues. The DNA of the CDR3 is TGCGCCAGCAGCTTGGATCCCCGACAGCTACTCTGGGGGAAGGCACCCCTCCACTTT. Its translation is CASSLDPRQLLWGKAPLHF.

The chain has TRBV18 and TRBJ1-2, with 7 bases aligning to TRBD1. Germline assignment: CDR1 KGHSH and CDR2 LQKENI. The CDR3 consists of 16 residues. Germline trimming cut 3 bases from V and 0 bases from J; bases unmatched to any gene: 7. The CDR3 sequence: CASSPLGQRANYGYTF. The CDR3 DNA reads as TGTGCCAGCTCACCCTTGGGACAGAGAGCTAACTATGGCTACACCTTC.

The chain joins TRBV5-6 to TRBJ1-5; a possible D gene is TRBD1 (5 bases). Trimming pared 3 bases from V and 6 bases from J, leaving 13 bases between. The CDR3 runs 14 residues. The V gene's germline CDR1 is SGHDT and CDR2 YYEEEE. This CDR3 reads CASSWGVAGQPQHF. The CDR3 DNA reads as TGTGCCAGCAGCTGGGGGGTAGCCGGTCAGCCCCAGCATTTT. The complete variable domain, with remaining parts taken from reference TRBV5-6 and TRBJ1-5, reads DAGVTQSPTHLIKTRGQQVTLRCSPKSGHDTVSWYQQALGQGPQFIFQYYEEEERQRGNFPDRFSGHQFPNYSSELNVNALLLGDSALYLCASSWGVAGQPQHFGDGTRLSIL.

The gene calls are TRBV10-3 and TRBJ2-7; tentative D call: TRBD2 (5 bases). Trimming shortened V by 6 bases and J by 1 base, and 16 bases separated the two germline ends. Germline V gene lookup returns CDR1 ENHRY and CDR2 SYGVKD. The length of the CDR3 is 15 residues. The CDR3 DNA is TGTGCCATCAGCCCGGCGGGCGAAAAATCCTACGAGCAGTACTTC. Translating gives CAISPAGEKSYEQYF.

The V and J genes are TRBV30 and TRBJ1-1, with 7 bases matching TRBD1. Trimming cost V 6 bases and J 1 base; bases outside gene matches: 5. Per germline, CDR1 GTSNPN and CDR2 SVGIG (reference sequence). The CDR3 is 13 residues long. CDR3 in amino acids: CACNRGGNTEAFF. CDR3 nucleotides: TGTGCCTGTAACAGGGGAGGGAACACTGAAGCTTTCTTT.